The 22 T cell receptor beta chains reported below all come from one sample, sequenced in a study of graft-versus-host responses after intestinal transplantation (dated by TCRdb to the early 2020s). These receptors' targets are unknown. The time point label, read with the paper, signifies: cells obtained before transplantation from donor or recipient. Library construction relied on the immunoSEQ multiplex PCR assay. What TCRdb holds here is the immuneACCESS table cut down to in-frame rearrangements. Part of the clones is not present; checked against another copy, under half of the missing clones reflect an unresolved V gene, and the others are unexplained. The sample profile shows about 47,000 clones; around 95% of them were found once. The ten biggest clones cover roughly 0.21% of the sample. Here the sequenced sample was unstimulated CD8+ T cells sorted from spleen or lymph node cells, taken before transplant. These receptors were obtained from a human donor who was the organ donor for an intestinal transplant.

The chain employs TRBV11-2 and TRBJ2-3; 11 nucleotides match TRBD2. CDR1 is SGHAT and CDR2 is FQNNGV in the germline V gene. The V gene end was trimmed by 6 bases and the J gene end by 1 base; junction bases not matched to a gene: 3. The CDR3 extends over 15 amino acids. In DNA, the CDR3 is TGTGCCAGCAGTGTACTAGCGGGGGGCACAGATACGCAGTATTTT. Its protein is CASSVLAGGTDTQYF.

This clone was detected once. The rearrangement links TRBV11-2 to TRBJ1-1, with 10 bases fitting TRBD1. V was pared by 5 bases and J by 0 bases, with 6 bases of the junction left unmatched. The CDR3 is 16 amino acids. Germline V lookup: CDR1 SGHAT, CDR2 FQNNGV. CDR3 loop: CASSPTGQGMNTEAFF. Written as DNA, the CDR3 is TGTGCCAGCAGCCCGACGGGACAGGGGATGAACACTGAAGCTTTCTTT.

This chain joins TRBV6-1 and TRBJ2-7; 8 bases match TRBD1. V was clipped by 4 bases and J by 0 bases; unmatched bases: 17. The CDR3 has 19 residues. Looked up from germline, CDR1 is MNHNS and CDR2 is SASEGT. Here the CDR3 DNA reads TGTGCCAGCAGTGTCAGAAGCCCGGACAGGGAGATGAGCTCCTACGAGCAGTACTTC. This gives the protein CASSVRSPDREMSSYEQYF.

The chain employs TRBV10-3 and TRBJ2-3, with D perhaps given as TRBD1 or TRBD2 (5 bases each). The CDR3 spans 16 residues. Germline CDR1 ENHRY, CDR2 SYGVKD. V lost 11 bases to trimming and J lost 0 bases, with 21 bases between them. CDR3 in amino acids: CAAAPRDLGSTDTQYF. The CDR3 bases are TGTGCCGCCGCGCCTAGGGACCTGGGTAGCACAGATACGCAGTATTTT.

This chain connects TRBV7-2 to TRBJ2-2, with 7 bases lining up with TRBD2. The CDR3 covers 15 residues. Germline V lookup: CDR1 SGHTA, CDR2 FQGNSA. V lost 1 base, J lost 5 bases, and 4 bases stayed unmatched. The CDR3 reads CASSLVLASTGELFF. The CDR3 coding sequence is TGTGCCAGCAGCTTAGTACTAGCGAGTACCGGGGAGCTGTTTTTT.

The chain joins TRBV5-1 to TRBJ2-7; TRBD2 matches at 8 bases. In germline, CDR1 is SGHRS, CDR2 YFSETQ. This CDR3 spans 14 amino acids. The J segment lost 2 bases and the V segment lost 0 bases, leaving 1 base of the junction unmatched. Written as DNA, the CDR3 is TGCGCCAGCAGCTTGGTTAGCGGGGCCTACGAGCAGTACTTC. It codes for CASSLVSGAYEQYF.

The chain combines TRBV7-3 with TRBJ2-3; D call uncertain. This CDR3 comprises 13 residues. Deletions cut 4 bases from V and 3 bases from J, with 8 bases between. Germline V lookup: CDR1 SGHTA, CDR2 FQGTGA. This CDR3 reads CASSSTSTDTQYF. DNA for the CDR3: TGTGCCAGCAGCTCTACAAGTACAGATACGCAGTATTTT.

The chain uses TRBV12-5 and TRBJ2-5; unclear D gene. Trimming cost V 3 bases and J 7 bases, with 6 bases left between them. CDR1 LGHNT and CDR2 FRNRAP come from the germline V gene. This CDR3 has 11 residues. This CDR3 reads CASGLVGTQYF. CDR3 bases: TGTGCTAGTGGTTTAGTTGGGACCCAGTACTTC. Supplemented by reference TRBV12-5 and TRBJ2-5, the full variable domain reads DARVTQTPRHKVTEMGQEVTMRCQPILGHNTVFWYRQTMMQGLELLAYFRNRAPLDDSGMPKDRFSAEMPDATLATLKIQPSEPRDSAVYFCASGLVGTQYFGPGTRLLVL.

The chain is built from TRBV9 and TRBJ2-1; 8 nucleotides align to TRBD2. This CDR3 is built from 15 residues. Germline values: CDR1 SGDLS, CDR2 YYNGEE. V lost 2 bases to trimming and J lost 3 bases; unmatched junction nucleotides: 4. The DNA for the CDR3 is TGTGCCAGCAGCGTGGGGAGCGGGGGCTACAATGAGCAGTTCTTC. Its translation is CASSVGSGGYNEQFF.

Only one count was recorded for this clone. The rearrangement uses TRBV5-6 and TRBJ2-7; D may correspond to TRBD1 or TRBD2 (5 bases each). Trimming cost V 0 bases and J 1 base, with 11 bases left between them. The CDR3 sequence is 15 residues long. Germline lookup yields CDR1 SGHDT and CDR2 YYEEEE. CDR3 bases: TGTGCCAGCAGCTTGGTTACTGGGGGTTCCTACGAGCAGTACTTC. Its protein is CASSLVTGGSYEQYF.

V gene TRBV19 combines with J gene TRBJ2-1, with D perhaps TRBD2 (7 bases). The germline V and J ends were trimmed by 5 bases and 4 bases, with 12 bases remaining between them. Germline V gene data show CDR1 as LNHDA and CDR2 as SQIVND (reference sequence). The length of the CDR3 is 14 residues. CDR3 loop: CASSFAGAYNEQFF. DNA for the CDR3: TGTGCCAGTAGTTTTGCGGGGGCTTACAATGAGCAGTTCTTC.

This sequence joins TRBV27 and TRBJ2-1; 10 positions agree with TRBD1. This CDR3 has 17 residues. Germline values: CDR1 MNHEY, CDR2 SMNVEV (reference sequence). Losses at the gene ends were 1 base for V and 5 bases for J; bases not matched to a gene: 8. The CDR3 DNA sequence: TGTGCCAGCAGTTTATGGCGCGACAGGGGGCAAGACAATGAGCAGTTCTTC. This gives the protein CASSLWRDRGQDNEQFF.

The V call is TRBV10-3, the J call TRBJ2-2; 11 bases agree with TRBD1. This CDR3 spans 16 amino acids. Germline V gene data show CDR1 as ENHRY and CDR2 as SYGVKD. Losses at the gene ends were 7 bases for V and 6 bases for J; bases not matched to a gene: 10. The CDR3 nucleotides are TGTGCCATCACACGGACAGGGGGCGAGAGCGCCGGGGAGCTGTTTTTT. Translated: CAITRTGGESAGELFF.

The V and J genes are TRBV21-1 and TRBJ1-2. TRBV21-1 is assigned pseudogene status. The CDR3 consists of 13 residues. CDR3 region: CAREYGSHYGYTF. CDR3 in DNA: TGTGCCAGGGAATACGGCTCACACTATGGCTACACCTTC.

V is TRBV11-2 and J is TRBJ1-2, with D tentatively TRBD1 (5 bases). V dropped 1 base and J dropped 4 bases, with 16 bases sitting between them. Germline values: CDR1 SGHAT, CDR2 FQNNGV. This CDR3 comprises 16 residues. In nucleotides, the CDR3 is TGTGCCAGCAGCTTAGTGATCGAGTCCGGGACCTATGGCTACACCTTC. This translates into CASSLVIESGTYGYTF.

The V and J genes are TRBV4-1 and TRBJ2-7; 9 bases line up with TRBD1. The CDR3 sequence is 14 residues long. CDR1 MGHRA and CDR2 YSYEKL come from the germline V gene. Trimming took 1 base from V and 3 from J; bases not matched to a gene: 1. CDR3 loop: CASSQVGQGYEQYF. In DNA form, the CDR3 reads TGCGCCAGCAGCCAAGTGGGACAGGGCTACGAGCAGTACTTC.

This chain uses TRBV6-6 with TRBJ1-2, with TRBD1 matching 9 bases. The CDR3 consists of 16 residues. Germline values: CDR1 MNHNY, CDR2 SVGAGI (reference sequence). V was clipped by 2 bases and J by 5 bases; unmatched bases: 9. CDR3 residues: CASSYPRTGEEYGYTF. CDR3 bases: TGTGCCAGCAGTTACCCTCGGACAGGGGAAGAGTATGGCTACACCTTC.

V usage is TRBV13 and J usage is TRBJ2-5, with a weak D call TRBD2 (5 bases). From germline, CDR1 is PRHDT and CDR2 FYEKMQ (reference sequence). The V end lost 1 base, the J end lost 5 bases, and 8 bases lay between the germline ends. The CDR3 extends over 13 amino acids. The CDR3 region is CASSLAGKETQYF. The CDR3 DNA reads TGTGCCAGCAGCTTAGCGGGGAAGGAGACCCAGTACTTC.

The chain is built from TRBV28 and TRBJ2-7; possibly TRBD1 for D (6 bases). The CDR3 length is 12 residues. CDR1 and CDR2 (germline): MDHEN, SYDVKM. V was shortened by 6 bases and J by 5 bases, with 11 bases between the two germline ends. CDR3 in amino acids: CASRLTGHEQYF. CDR3 nucleotide sequence: TGTGCCAGCAGGCTTACAGGGCACGAGCAGTACTTC.

The chain uses TRBV29-1 and TRBJ2-3, with D uncertain. CDR3 size: 15 residues. Germline CDR1 reads SQVTM; CDR2 reads ANQGSEA. Trimming left V 1 base short and J 2 bases short, with 13 bases between. CDR3 protein: CSVEAPWGNTDTQYF. CDR3 nucleotides: TGCAGCGTTGAAGCCCCCTGGGGAAACACAGATACGCAGTATTTT.

The gene calls are TRBV6-5 and TRBJ1-1; the D gene is possibly TRBD1 (5 bases). This CDR3 is built from 11 residues. Germline loops: CDR1 MNHEY, CDR2 SVGAGI. The V gene lost 5 bases and the J gene lost 11 bases, with 12 bases spanning the gap. CDR3 sequence (DNA): TGTGCCAGCAGTGGGGGATTGGGGGCTTTCTTT. Translation: CASSGGLGAFF.

To note about this clone: Additional DNA sequences in this sample encode the identical CDR3. The J gene is TRBJ2-3, the V gene TRBV9, with TRBD2 identical over 9 bases. The CDR3 has 17 amino acids. After removal of 4 bases from V and 2 bases from J, the junction contained 11 bases not matched to a gene. Germline V gene data show CDR1 as SGDLS and CDR2 as YYNGEE. The CDR3 DNA is TGTGCCAGCAGCACTGGCGGTAGCGGGGGTCCCACAGATACGCAGTATTTT. It is translated as CASSTGGSGGPTDTQYF.